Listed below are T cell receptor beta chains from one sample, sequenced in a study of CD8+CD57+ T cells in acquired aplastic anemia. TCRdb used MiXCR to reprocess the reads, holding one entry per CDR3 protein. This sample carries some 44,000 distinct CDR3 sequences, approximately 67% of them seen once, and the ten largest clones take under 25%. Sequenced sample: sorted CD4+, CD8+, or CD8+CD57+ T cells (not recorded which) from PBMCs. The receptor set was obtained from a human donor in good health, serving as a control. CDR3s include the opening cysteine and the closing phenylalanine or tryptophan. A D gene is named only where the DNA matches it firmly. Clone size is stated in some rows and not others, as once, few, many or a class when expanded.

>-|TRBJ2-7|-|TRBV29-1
CSVARDYEQYF
TGCAGCGTTGCCAGGGACTACGAGCAGTACTTC
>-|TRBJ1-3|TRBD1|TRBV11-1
CASSAGTDLYSRNTIYF
TGTGCCAGCAGCGCAGGGACAGATCTTTACTCTAGAAACACCATATATTTT
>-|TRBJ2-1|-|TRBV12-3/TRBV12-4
CASSWVQGSYNEQFF
TGTGCCAGCTCTTGGGTACAGGGTTCCTACAATGAGCAGTTCTTC
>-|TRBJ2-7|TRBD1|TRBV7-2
CASSSTGGYEQYF
TGTGCCAGCAGCTCCACAGGGGGCTACGAGCAGTACTTC
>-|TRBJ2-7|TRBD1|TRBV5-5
CASSRDRGSYEQYF
TGTGCCAGCAGCCGAGACAGGGGGTCGTACGAGCAGTACTTC
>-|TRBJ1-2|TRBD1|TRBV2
CASSAFGTGEGYTF
TGTGCCAGCAGTGCCTTCGGGACAGGGGAAGGCTACACCTTC
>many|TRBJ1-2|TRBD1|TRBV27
CASSFVDRVNYGYTF
TGTGCCAGCAGTTTTGTTGACAGGGTCAACTATGGCTACACCTTC
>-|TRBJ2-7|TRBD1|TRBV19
CASSIGDGTGVSYEQYF
TGTGCCAGTAGTATCGGCGACGGGACAGGGGTCTCCTACGAGCAGTACTTC
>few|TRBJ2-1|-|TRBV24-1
CATSVQHYNEQFF
TGTGCCACCAGTGTCCAACACTACAATGAGCAGTTCTTC
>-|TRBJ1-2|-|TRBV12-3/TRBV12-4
CASSLGQYGYTF
TGTGCCAGCAGTTTGGGGCAGTATGGCTACACCTTC
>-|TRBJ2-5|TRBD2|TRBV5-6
CASGLAGGRKTQYF
TGTGCCAGCGGACTAGCGGGGGGGAGAAAGACCCAGTACTTC
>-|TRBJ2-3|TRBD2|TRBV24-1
CATSGGTTDTQYF
TGTGCCACCAGCGGGGGGACCACAGATACGCAGTATTTT
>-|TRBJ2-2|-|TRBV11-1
CASRPSGTGDANTGGLFF
TGTGCCAGCAGGCCGTCGGGGACGGGGGACGCGAACACCGGGGGGCTGTTTTTT
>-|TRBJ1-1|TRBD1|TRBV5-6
CASSLGAGGRNTEAFF
TGTGCCAGCAGCTTGGGGGCAGGGGGCAGGAACACTGAAGCTTTCTTT
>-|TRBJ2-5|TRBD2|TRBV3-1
CANSQARTSGQETQYF
TGTGCCAACAGCCAAGCTCGGACTAGCGGCCAAGAGACCCAGTACTTC
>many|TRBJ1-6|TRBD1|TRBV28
CASQSGQENSPLHF
TGTGCCAGTCAGAGCGGACAGGAGAATTCACCCCTCCACTTT
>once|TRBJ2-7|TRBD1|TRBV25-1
CASSFGTDYEQYF
TGTGCCAGCAGTTTCGGGACAGACTACGAGCAGTACTTC
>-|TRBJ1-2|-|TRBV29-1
CSVTFTDYGYTF
TGCAGCGTTACTTTCACAGACTACGGCTACACCTTC
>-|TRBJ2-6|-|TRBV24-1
CATSDFPLGSGANVLTF
TGTGCCACCAGTGATTTTCCCCTGGGCTCTGGGGCCAACGTCCTGACTTTC
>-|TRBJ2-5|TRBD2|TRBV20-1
CSASPRTSGGACQETQYF
TGCAGTGCTTCGCCTCGGACTAGCGGGGGGGCTTGTCAAGAGACCCAGTACTTC
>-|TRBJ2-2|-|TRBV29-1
CSVLPEINTGELFF
TGCAGCGTCCTCCCTGAGATAAACACCGGGGAGCTGTTTTTT
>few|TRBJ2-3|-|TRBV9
CASSKTDTQYF
TGTGCCAGCTCAAAGACAGATACGCAGTATTTT
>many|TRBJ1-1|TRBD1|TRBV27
CASSLGQAGNTEAFF
TGTGCCAGCAGTCTCGGACAGGCCGGGAACACTGAAGCTTTCTTT
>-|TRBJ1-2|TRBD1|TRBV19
CASSMMRTGDRDGYTF
TGTGCCAGTAGTATGATGAGAACAGGGGATCGCGATGGCTACACCTTC
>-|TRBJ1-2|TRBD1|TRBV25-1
CASSGGTASTYGYTF
TGTGCCAGCAGTGGAGGGACAGCGTCAACCTATGGCTACACCTTC
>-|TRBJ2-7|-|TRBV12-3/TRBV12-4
CASRRLNSEQYF
TGTGCCAGCCGGAGATTGAACTCCGAGCAGTACTTC
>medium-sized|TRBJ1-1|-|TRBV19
CASSIVGIGAFF
TGTGCCAGTAGTATAGTGGGAATCGGAGCTTTCTTT
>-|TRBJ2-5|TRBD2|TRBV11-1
CASSRGLAEGETQYF
TGTGCCAGCAGCAGGGGACTAGCGGAGGGAGAGACCCAGTACTTC
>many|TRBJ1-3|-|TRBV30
CAWNGGESLYGNTIYF
TGTGCCTGGAATGGGGGGGAAAGTCTTTACGGAAACACCATATATTTT
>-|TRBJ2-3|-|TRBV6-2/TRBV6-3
CASSYLAAGQFTDTQYF
TGTGCCAGCAGTTACTTGGCAGCGGGACAGTTCACAGATACGCAGTATTTT
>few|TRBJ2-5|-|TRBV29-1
CSVATETQYF
TGCAGCGTTGCCACGGAGACCCAGTACTTC
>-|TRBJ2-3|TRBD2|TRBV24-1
CATSDRREGLDTQYF
TGTGCCACCAGTGATCGGCGGGAGGGATTAGATACGCAGTATTTT
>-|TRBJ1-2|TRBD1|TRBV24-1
CATSDSRQGWSGYTF
TGTGCCACCAGTGATTCCCGACAGGGCTGGTCGGGCTACACCTTC
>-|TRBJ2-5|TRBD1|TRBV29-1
CSVETDRQETQYF
TGCAGCGTTGAGACGGACAGGCAAGAGACCCAGTACTTC
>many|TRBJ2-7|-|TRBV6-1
CASSGPQGYREDAYEQYF
TGTGCCAGCAGTGGACCTCAGGGGTACCGGGAAGACGCCTACGAGCAGTACTTC
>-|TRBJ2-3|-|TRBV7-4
CASSLWSADTQYF
TGTGCCAGCAGCTTGTGGTCCGCAGATACGCAGTATTTT
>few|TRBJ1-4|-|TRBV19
CASRWGSEKLFF
TGTGCCAGTAGGTGGGGGAGTGAAAAACTGTTTTTT
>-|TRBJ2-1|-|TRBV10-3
CAIDSREGGTYNEQFF
TGTGCCATCGATTCTAGGGAAGGTGGAACCTACAATGAGCAGTTCTTC